The clone carrying this TCR beta chain has a handful of counts. As yet, its antigen is unknown. These data belong to a study of chemoradiotherapy in HPV16-positive cancers. Produced via immunoSEQ multiplex PCR; TCRdb's table is partial and in-frame only. The sample lists around 7,200 clones, around 77% seen once, with roughly 15% in the top ten. Repertoires were sampled repeatedly during chemoradiotherapy. Study-wide findings and caveats: HPV-specific T cells were functionally defined from only a couple of HPV16-positive patients.

The germline CDR1 and CDR2 sequences are GTSNPN and SVGIG (reference sequence). V dropped 4 bases and J dropped 14; count of bases not matched to a gene: 16. The CDR3 loop spans 16 amino acids. The sample was acquired from a patient who underwent chemoradiotherapy. The sequence was obtained from a human donor with HPV-associated anogenital cancer. V and J are TRBV30 and TRBJ1-6; 11 positions agree with TRBD1. This CDR3 is CAWTPPGQGGYSSLHF. The CDR3 nucleotides read TGTGCCTGGACCCCCCCGGGACAGGGGGGCTATTCGTCCCTCCACTTT.